The rows below give T cell receptor beta chains drawn from one sample of a study of response to subunit inactivated influenza vaccine. TCRdb used MiXCR to reprocess the RT-PCR reads, holding one entry per CDR3 protein. The table lists more than 500,000 distinct CDR3 sequences, 11% of them singletons, with approximately 10% in the top ten. The same data also contributed to another study, on T cells expressing NK-cell markers.

Sequencing was performed on PBMCs from blood, taken on the day of vaccination. These receptors were collected from a man aged 45-65 years who received an inactivated influenza vaccine. Both conserved end residues are part of each CDR3. The D gene is left open where the match is weak. A clone size is listed for some rows: how often the clone was seen (once, few, many), or a class if it is expanded.

clone_size,j_call,v_call,d_call,cdr3_nt,cdr3_aa
many,TRBJ2-7,TRBV12-3/TRBV12-4,.,TGTGCCAGCAGTTTAGGCATCCTTAGCACCTACGAGCAGTACTTC,CASSLGILSTYEQYF
.,TRBJ2-5,TRBV5-6,.,TGTGCCAGCAGCTTGAAAATAGCCGCTATAGAGACCCAGTACTTC,CASSLKIAAIETQYF
.,TRBJ2-5,TRBV10-3,TRBD2,TGTGCCATCAGTGTCCTAGCGGGGGACCAAGAGACCCAGTACTTC,CAISVLAGDQETQYF
few,TRBJ1-1,TRBV7-9,TRBD1,TGTGCCAGCAGCTCAGGGACAGGGGGCCAGACTGAAGCTTTCTTT,CASSSGTGGQTEAFF
few,TRBJ2-5,TRBV14,TRBD1,TGTGCCAGCAGCCATCTTAGGGGGCCCCACCAAGCGGAGACCCAGTACTTC,CASSHLRGPHQAETQYF
.,TRBJ2-6,TRBV12-3/TRBV12-4,.,TGTGCCAGCAGTCCTGACAGGATCGACTCTGGGGCCAACGTCCTGACTTTC,CASSPDRIDSGANVLTF
.,TRBJ2-7,TRBV4-3,TRBD2,TGCGCCAGCAGCCAAGAGAGGGGACTAGCGAACTACGAGCAGTACTTC,CASSQERGLANYEQYF
.,TRBJ2-3,TRBV3-1,.,TGTGCCAGCAGCCAGGAGGCCGGTAGCACAGATACGCAGTATTTT,CASSQEAGSTDTQYF
many,TRBJ2-7,TRBV12-3/TRBV12-4,TRBD1,TGTGCCAGCAGTCCGGGACAGAGCTCCTACGAGCAGTACTTC,CASSPGQSSYEQYF
once,TRBJ2-7,TRBV20-1,.,TGCAGTGCTGACGCGGGACAATTCTACGAGCAGTACTTC,CSADAGQFYEQYF
many,TRBJ2-2,TRBV30,TRBD1,TGTGCCTGGAGTTCCGGGACAGGTCACACCGGGGAGCTGTTTTTT,CAWSSGTGHTGELFF
many,TRBJ2-3,TRBV12-3/TRBV12-4,TRBD2,TGTGCCAGCAGTGGGACTATAACGCAGTATTTT,CASSGTITQYF
many,TRBJ2-7,TRBV4-1,TRBD1,TGCGCCAGCAGCTCTTCACCGACAGGGTTCTACGAGCAGTACTTC,CASSSSPTGFYEQYF
.,TRBJ1-1,TRBV3-1,.,TGTGCCACCAAAAACGGGCCGAAGGGAACTGAAGCTTTCTTT,CATKNGPKGTEAFF